The rows below give T cell receptor beta chains drawn from one sample of a study of Tregs in tolerant kidney transplant recipients. The repertoire was sequenced with immunoSEQ multiplex PCR; TCRdb's copy has only in-frame clones and lacks some. The repertoire holds around 78,000 clones, with 91% as singletons. The sample consisted of Tregs from blood, taken before the transplant. The receptors originated from a human donor who received a combined kidney and bone marrow transplant. Each CDR3 is given with its conserved first and last residue. Fields, in order: J gene, V gene, CDR3 protein.

j_gene: TRBJ1-3; v_gene: TRBV18; CDR3aa: CASSPDRLSGNTIYF
j_gene: TRBJ2-1; v_gene: TRBV10-3; CDR3aa: CAISPGTGLGGNEQFF
j_gene: TRBJ2-1; v_gene: TRBV5-1; CDR3aa: CASSIMGGLSSYNEQFF
j_gene: TRBJ1-1; v_gene: TRBV6-6; CDR3aa: CASSRGADTEAFF
j_gene: TRBJ1-2; v_gene: TRBV6-5; CDR3aa: CASSGRGKGYTF
j_gene: TRBJ2-7; v_gene: TRBV9; CDR3aa: CASSTQHETYEQYF
j_gene: TRBJ2-5; v_gene: TRBV11-3; CDR3aa: CASSSPGLETQYF
j_gene: TRBJ1-5; v_gene: TRBV5-3; CDR3aa: CARSHRDRGPPNRAQHF
j_gene: -; v_gene: TRBV11-2; CDR3aa: CASSWGTSGYEQYF
j_gene: TRBJ2-5; v_gene: TRBV5-1; CDR3aa: CASSLVSGGETQYF
j_gene: TRBJ2-1; v_gene: TRBV9; CDR3aa: CASSVGPISYNEQFF
j_gene: TRBJ2-3; v_gene: TRBV5-1; CDR3aa: CASSLVLGKPARDTQYF
j_gene: TRBJ1-2; v_gene: TRBV9; CDR3aa: CASSVGDRGDYGYTF
j_gene: TRBJ2-5; v_gene: TRBV9; CDR3aa: CASSVDVVQQETQYF
j_gene: TRBJ2-5; v_gene: TRBV15; CDR3aa: CATSRDRGYETQYF
j_gene: TRBJ2-1; v_gene: TRBV28; CDR3aa: CASSWGLAGGPNNEQFF
j_gene: TRBJ2-7; v_gene: TRBV11-2; CDR3aa: CASSLNPGTEQYF
j_gene: TRBJ2-3; v_gene: TRBV15; CDR3aa: CATSREGREADTQYF
j_gene: TRBJ2-7; v_gene: TRBV5-6; CDR3aa: CASSLVTGTLSYEQYF
j_gene: TRBJ2-3; v_gene: TRBV7-2; CDR3aa: CASSLDNPHTDTQYF
j_gene: TRBJ2-3; v_gene: TRBV6-5; CDR3aa: CASSYGLAELDTQYF
j_gene: TRBJ2-1; v_gene: TRBV7-2; CDR3aa: CASSLAGGRSNEQFF
j_gene: TRBJ1-4; v_gene: TRBV5-1; CDR3aa: CASSHSPGGDEKLFF
j_gene: TRBJ1-1; v_gene: TRBV11-2; CDR3aa: CASSPLGGVGLIAFF
j_gene: TRBJ2-1; v_gene: TRBV5-6; CDR3aa: CASSLVGGEQFF
j_gene: TRBJ2-1; v_gene: TRBV6-1; CDR3aa: CASSGTSGRESGNEQFF
j_gene: TRBJ2-6; v_gene: TRBV10-3; CDR3aa: CAISGPDPQGGAFTGANVLTF
j_gene: TRBJ1-6; v_gene: TRBV2; CDR3aa: CASSETGDYNSPLHF
j_gene: TRBJ2-3; v_gene: TRBV6-1; CDR3aa: CATLPRRSTDTQYF
j_gene: TRBJ2-5; v_gene: TRBV18; CDR3aa: CASSPRAGGQETQYF
j_gene: TRBJ1-2; v_gene: TRBV5-6; CDR3aa: CASSLRGVTGYTF
j_gene: TRBJ1-5; v_gene: TRBV2; CDR3aa: CASSATGRSNQPQHF
j_gene: TRBJ1-2; v_gene: TRBV18; CDR3aa: CASSPVSDRGIGYTF
j_gene: TRBJ2-7; v_gene: TRBV19; CDR3aa: CASSSRRDYEQYF
j_gene: TRBJ2-2; v_gene: TRBV19; CDR3aa: CASSPPFRGGGGELFF
j_gene: TRBJ1-2; v_gene: TRBV19; CDR3aa: CASSTRTGDGYTF
j_gene: TRBJ1-3; v_gene: TRBV28; CDR3aa: CASRSGGNSGNTIYF
j_gene: TRBJ2-1; v_gene: TRBV15; CDR3aa: CATSLAGGTFEQFF
j_gene: TRBJ1-2; v_gene: TRBV11-1; CDR3aa: CASSFPGSGYTF
j_gene: TRBJ2-4; v_gene: TRBV7-8; CDR3aa: CASSPPRMGGKNIQYF
j_gene: TRBJ2-1; v_gene: TRBV5-1; CDR3aa: CASTPNGRGYNEQFF